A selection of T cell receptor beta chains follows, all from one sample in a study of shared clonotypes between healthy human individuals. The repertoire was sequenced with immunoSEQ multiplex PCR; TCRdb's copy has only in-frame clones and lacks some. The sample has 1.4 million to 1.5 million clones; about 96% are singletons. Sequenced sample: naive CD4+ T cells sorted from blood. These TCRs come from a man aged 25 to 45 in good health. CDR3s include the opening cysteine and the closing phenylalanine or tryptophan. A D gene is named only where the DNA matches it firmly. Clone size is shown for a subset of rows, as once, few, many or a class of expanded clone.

CDR3nt: TGTGCCAGCAGCTTTACAGGGGGCCGGTCTGGGGCCAACGTCCTGACTTTC
CDR3aa: CASSFTGGRSGANVLTF
v_gene: TRBV7-3
abundance: NA
j_gene: TRBJ2-6
d_gene: TRBD1

CDR3nt: TGTGCCAGCAGCACGGGGCCACACAACACCATATATTTT
CDR3aa: CASSTGPHNTIYF
v_gene: TRBV11-3
abundance: NA
j_gene: TRBJ1-3
d_gene: NA

CDR3nt: TGTGCCAGTCGAGGGCCGTCCTCCTACGAGCAGTACTTC
CDR3aa: CASRGPSSYEQYF
v_gene: TRBV6-6
abundance: once
j_gene: TRBJ2-7
d_gene: NA

CDR3nt: TGTGCCAGTAGTATAGATTTTAGGGGGGGACTATCCTATGAGCAGTTCTTC
CDR3aa: CASSIDFRGGLSYEQFF
v_gene: TRBV19
abundance: once
j_gene: TRBJ2-1
d_gene: NA

CDR3nt: TGTGCCACCAGCAGAGGTCCCGGGGGGGAAGTGGGGTACGAGCAGTACTTC
CDR3aa: CATSRGPGGEVGYEQYF
v_gene: TRBV15
abundance: few
j_gene: TRBJ2-7
d_gene: TRBD2

CDR3nt: TGCGCCAGCAGCTTGGGTGGCGTGGGCACTGAAGCTTTCTTT
CDR3aa: CASSLGGVGTEAFF
v_gene: TRBV5-1
abundance: few
j_gene: TRBJ1-1
d_gene: NA

CDR3nt: TGTGCCAGCAGCACTGTAACAGGGTTCCCTCCCTACGAGCAGTACTTC
CDR3aa: CASSTVTGFPPYEQYF
v_gene: TRBV9
abundance: NA
j_gene: TRBJ2-7
d_gene: NA

CDR3nt: TGTGCCAGCAGCTTGGTAGGCGGGAGGTCAAACAATGAGCAGTTCTTC
CDR3aa: CASSLVGGRSNNEQFF
v_gene: TRBV7-3
abundance: NA
j_gene: TRBJ2-1
d_gene: TRBD2

CDR3nt: TGTGCCAGCAGTCCCGACAGTTACGAGCAGTACTTC
CDR3aa: CASSPDSYEQYF
v_gene: TRBV25-1
abundance: NA
j_gene: TRBJ2-7
d_gene: NA

CDR3nt: TGTGCCAGCAGCGCGACTAGCGGGTTATACAATGAGCAGTTCTTC
CDR3aa: CASSATSGLYNEQFF
v_gene: TRBV5-4
abundance: NA
j_gene: TRBJ2-1
d_gene: TRBD2

CDR3nt: TGTGCCAGCAGCGTAGACCCTAGCGGAACCTACAATGAGCAGTTCTTC
CDR3aa: CASSVDPSGTYNEQFF
v_gene: TRBV9
abundance: once
j_gene: TRBJ2-1
d_gene: TRBD2

CDR3nt: TGTGCCAGCAGCTCGTTAGGTAGCCCGGGGAAGACCCAGTACTTC
CDR3aa: CASSSLGSPGKTQYF
v_gene: TRBV7-8
abundance: NA
j_gene: TRBJ2-5
d_gene: NA

CDR3nt: TGTGCCAGCGATCGCTCTGGGGCCAACGTCCTGACTTTC
CDR3aa: CASDRSGANVLTF
v_gene: TRBV5-4
abundance: NA
j_gene: TRBJ2-6
d_gene: NA

CDR3nt: TGTGCCAGCTCACCGGACGCCCGGGGGAACTATGGCTACACCTTC
CDR3aa: CASSPDARGNYGYTF
v_gene: TRBV18
abundance: NA
j_gene: TRBJ1-2
d_gene: NA

CDR3nt: TGTGCCAGCAGTTACGGGGGGGAGGGCTACTATTTT
CDR3aa: CASSYGGEGYYF
v_gene: TRBV6-6
abundance: NA
j_gene: TRBJ2-3
d_gene: TRBD2

CDR3nt: TGTGCCAGCAGCTTGGCCAGGGACCGCGCCTACGAGCAGTACTTC
CDR3aa: CASSLARDRAYEQYF
v_gene: TRBV5-4
abundance: once
j_gene: TRBJ2-7
d_gene: NA